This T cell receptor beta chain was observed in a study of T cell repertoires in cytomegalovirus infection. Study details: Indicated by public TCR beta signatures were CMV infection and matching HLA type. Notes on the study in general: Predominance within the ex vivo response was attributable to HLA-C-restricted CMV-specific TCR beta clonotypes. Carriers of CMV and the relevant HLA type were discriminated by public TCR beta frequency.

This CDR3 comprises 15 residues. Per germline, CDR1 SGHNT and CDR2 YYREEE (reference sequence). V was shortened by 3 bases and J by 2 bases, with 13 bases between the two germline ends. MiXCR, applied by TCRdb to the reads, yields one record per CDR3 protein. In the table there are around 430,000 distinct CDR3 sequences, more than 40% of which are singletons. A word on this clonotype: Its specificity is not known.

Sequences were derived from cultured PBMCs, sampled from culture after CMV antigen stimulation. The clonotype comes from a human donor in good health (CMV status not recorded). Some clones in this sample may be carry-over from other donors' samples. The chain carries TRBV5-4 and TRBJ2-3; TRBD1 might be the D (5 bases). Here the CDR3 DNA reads TGTGCCAGCAGCTACGGAACAGGAGACACAGATACGCAGTATTTT. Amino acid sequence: CASSYGTGDTDTQYF. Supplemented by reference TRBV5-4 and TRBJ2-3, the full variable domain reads ETGVTQSPTHLIKTRGQQVTLRCSSQSGHNTVSWYQQALGQGPQFIFQYYREEENGRGNFPPRFSGLQFPNYSSELNVNALELDDSALYLCASSYGTGDTDTQYFGPGTRLTVL.